The clone carrying this T cell receptor beta chain has more than one count but fewer than ten. Its antigen is currently unknown. This specimen belongs to a study of breast tumors, draining lymph nodes, adjacent tissues. Breast cancer patients provided tissue from their axillary draining lymph nodes. TCRdb reprocessed the multiplex PCR reads with MiXCR, giving one entry per CDR3 protein. The sample yields some 100,000 distinct CDR3 sequences, 20% to 25% seen once. Study-wide findings and caveats: Compared with lymph nodes, tumors were less diverse; compared with nontumor tissue, more. Data fit most tumor T cells coming from lymph node, expanding in tumor.

V was clipped by 2 bases and J by 0 bases, with 18 bases between them. CDR3 size: 18 residues. Germline lookup yields CDR1 SGHKS and CDR2 YYEKEE (reference sequence). Sequenced sample: axillary lymph node tissue. The rearrangement links TRBV5-5 to TRBJ2-4, with a tentative D call TRBD1 (5 bases). This sequence was found in a female donor with breast cancer. Some clones in this sample may be carry-over from other donors' samples. CDR3 protein: CASSFVRVFDLAKNIQYF. The DNA of the CDR3 is TGTGCCAGCAGCTTCGTCAGGGTGTTTGACTTAGCCAAAAACATTCAGTACTTC.